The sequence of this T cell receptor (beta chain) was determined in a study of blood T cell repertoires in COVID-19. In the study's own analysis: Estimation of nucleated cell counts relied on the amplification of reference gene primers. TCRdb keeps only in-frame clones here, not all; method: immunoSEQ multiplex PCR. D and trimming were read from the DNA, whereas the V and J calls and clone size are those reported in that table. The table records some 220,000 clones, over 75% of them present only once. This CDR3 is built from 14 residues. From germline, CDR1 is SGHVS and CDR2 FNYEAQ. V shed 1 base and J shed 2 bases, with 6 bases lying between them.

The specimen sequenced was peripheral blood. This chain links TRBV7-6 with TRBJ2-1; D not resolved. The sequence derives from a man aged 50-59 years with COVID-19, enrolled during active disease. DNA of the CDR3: TGTGCCAGCAGCTTAGTACACCCCTACAATGAGCAGTTCTTC. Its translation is CASSLVHPYNEQFF.